The clone carrying this TCR beta chain came up many times. What it recognizes is unknown. The data were taken from a study of T cells in Graves' hyperthyroidism and ophthalmopathy. Study-wide findings and caveats: Most expanded thyroid clonotypes above 0.001 also appeared in blood.

The germline V gene encodes CDR1 MNHNS and CDR2 SASEGT. The J segment lost 9 bases and the V segment lost 6 bases, leaving 8 bases of the junction unmatched. The CDR3 has 13 residues. The investigators amplified TCR beta CDR3 regions from RNA transcripts. During a first-round RT-PCR of the TCR CDR3, the HTBI primer set was used. TCRdb redid the calling of the multiplex PCR reads with MiXCR, one entry per CDR3 protein. The table has a few hundred thousand distinct CDR3 sequences, roughly 15% seen once. Input material: blood. The V and J genes are TRBV6-1 and TRBJ2-1; 7 bases line up with TRBD1. This TCR was recovered from a woman in her 30s with Graves' ophthalmopathy. The CDR3 region is CASSYTGAVEQFF. CDR3 DNA: TGTGCCAGCAGCTACACAGGGGCTGTTGAGCAGTTCTTC.